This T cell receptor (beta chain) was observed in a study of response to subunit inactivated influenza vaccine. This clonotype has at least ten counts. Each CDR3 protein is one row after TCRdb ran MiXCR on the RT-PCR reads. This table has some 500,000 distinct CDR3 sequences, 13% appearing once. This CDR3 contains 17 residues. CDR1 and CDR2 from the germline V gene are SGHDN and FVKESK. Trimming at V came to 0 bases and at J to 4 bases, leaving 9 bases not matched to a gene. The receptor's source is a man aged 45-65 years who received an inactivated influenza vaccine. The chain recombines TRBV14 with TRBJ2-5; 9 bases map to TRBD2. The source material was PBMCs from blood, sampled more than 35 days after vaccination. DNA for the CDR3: TGTGCCAGCAGCCAAGATCGTTTAGCGGGAGCGGCAGAGACCCAGTACTTC. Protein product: CASSQDRLAGAAETQYF.